This is a list of T cell receptor beta chains from one sample in a study of T cells in Graves' hyperthyroidism and ophthalmopathy. Each CDR3 protein is one row after TCRdb ran MiXCR on the multiplex PCR reads. Of about 760,000 distinct CDR3 sequences in the sample, 35% were seen once. Sequences were obtained from blood. The origin of the receptors is a woman aged 40 to 50 with Graves' hyperthyroidism. The CDR3 runs from the conserved cysteine through the conserved F or W. The D gene is left open where the match is weak. The size field is filled for only some rows; it gives once, few, many or a size class.

size: NA
length: 15
J: TRBJ1-2
D: TRBD1
V: TRBV6-5
DNA: TGTGCCAGCAGTTACTCTGGCAGGGGGAGTAATGGCTACACCTTC
CDR3: CASSYSGRGSNGYTF

size: few
length: 15
J: TRBJ2-7
D: TRBD1
V: TRBV27
DNA: TGTGCCAGCACAGGGGGCTGGGACAGGGCTGGCGAGCAGTACTTC
CDR3: CASTGGWDRAGEQYF

size: NA
length: 15
J: TRBJ2-2
D: NA
V: TRBV7-9
DNA: TGTGCCAGCAGCTTAATAAGAAGTAAAGCCGGGGAGCTGTTTTTT
CDR3: CASSLIRSKAGELFF

size: many
length: 13
J: TRBJ2-5
D: NA
V: TRBV10-3
DNA: TGTGCCATCAGTGATGGTGGCCGAGAGACCCAGTACTTC
CDR3: CAISDGGRETQYF

size: NA
length: 15
J: TRBJ1-2
D: TRBD1
V: TRBV6-6
DNA: TGTGCCAGCAGTCAGGGGGCTGAACGTAGCTATGGCTACACCTTC
CDR3: CASSQGAERSYGYTF

size: NA
length: 15
J: TRBJ2-7
D: NA
V: TRBV10-3
DNA: TGTGCCAGCAGGTACCCGGGACCAGCTTCCTACGAGCAGTACTTC
CDR3: CASRYPGPASYEQYF

size: NA
length: 10
J: TRBJ2-7
D: TRBD1
V: TRBV20-1
DNA: TGCAGTGCTGCGACAGGGGGACGGTACTTC
CDR3: CSAATGGRYF

size: NA
length: 15
J: TRBJ2-7
D: TRBD2
V: TRBV20-1
DNA: TGCAGTGCTAGGGGACTAGCGGGGGACACAGATACGCAGTACTTC
CDR3: CSARGLAGDTDTQYF

size: once
length: 15
J: TRBJ2-2
D: NA
V: TRBV15
DNA: TGTGCCACCAGCAGTAAGGGACCGACGACCGGGGAGCTGTTTTTT
CDR3: CATSSKGPTTGELFF

size: few
length: 15
J: TRBJ1-1
D: NA
V: TRBV20-1
DNA: TGCAGTGTCCCGTGGGGGACTCCTGGGGGAACTGAAGCTTTCTTT
CDR3: CSVPWGTPGGTEAFF

size: NA
length: 14
J: TRBJ1-5
D: TRBD1
V: TRBV19
DNA: TGTGCCAGTGTTGGACAGGGGGCTAATCAGCCCCAGCATTTT
CDR3: CASVGQGANQPQHF

size: few
length: 16
J: TRBJ1-1
D: NA
V: TRBV4-3
DNA: TGCGCCAGCAGCCAAGAGATGATGGTGAGGTGGACTGAAGCTTTCTTT
CDR3: CASSQEMMVRWTEAFF

size: NA
length: 16
J: TRBJ2-7
D: NA
V: TRBV7-9
DNA: TGTGCCAGCAGCTCAAGGTTCGGCAGTAGCTCCTACGAGCAGTACTTC
CDR3: CASSSRFGSSSYEQYF

size: NA
length: 12
J: TRBJ2-1
D: TRBD2
V: TRBV20-1
DNA: TGCAGTGCTGTCGACGGGGGGAATGAGCAGTTCTTC
CDR3: CSAVDGGNEQFF